The clone carrying this TCR beta chain was counted ten times or more. The sample belongs to a study of T-cell reconstitution after alpha-beta-depleted transplantation in children. The V gene's germline CDR1 is MNHNS and CDR2 SASEGT. This CDR3 is built from 16 residues. Trimming pared 1 base from V and 2 bases from J, leaving 9 bases between. Preparation of the TCRbeta library used unique molecular identifiers. TCRdb reprocessed the PCR reads via MiXCR and lists one record per CDR3 protein. The repertoire holds about 540,000 distinct CDR3 sequences, around 20% seen once, with over 3% in the top ten. The receptor comes from a human donor who donated a stem cell graft to a child with acute lymphoblastic leukemia. The chain carries TRBV6-1 and TRBJ2-6; D not certain. The sample was PBMCs from the stem cell graft donor, taken from the stem cell graft. CDR3 sequence reads: CASSEVSGAGANVLTF. In DNA, the CDR3 is TGTGCCAGCAGTGAAGTCAGTGGCGCTGGGGCCAACGTCCTGACTTTC.